What follows is one TCR beta chain and its context. Its cognate antigen is unknown. This sample was taken from a study of T cells after yellow fever vaccination. Template switching by 5'RACE produced TCR cDNA, adding a universal primer site and UMIs. TCRdb fed the 5' RACE reads into MiXCR, producing one record per CDR3 protein. Seen here are over 150,000 distinct CDR3 sequences, approximately 6% observed once, and the top ten hold roughly 3%. Trimming removed 4 bases from V and 3 bases from J, with 7 bases in between. Germline-derived CDR1 and CDR2 are SGHRS and YFSETQ. CDR3 length: 12 amino acids. Study-wide results and limits: Clones from primary vaccination mostly reappeared after the booster (roughly 95% CD4, approximately 86% CD8). Within FACS-sorted repertoires, abundant clonotypes contaminating from the bulk population could be present.

The source is a man between 18 and 35 years old who received the YFV17D yellow fever vaccine. V and J are TRBV5-1 and TRBJ1-2, with D unresolved. Sample: CD4+ T cells sorted from PBMCs, taken on the day of the first yellow fever vaccination. The CDR3 DNA follows: TGCGCCAGCAGCGAGGTTGACTATGGCTACACCTTC. This sequence encodes CASSEVDYGYTF.